This T cell receptor (beta chain) stems from a study of T cells in Graves' hyperthyroidism and ophthalmopathy. The germline V gene encodes CDR1 PRHDT and CDR2 FYEKMQ (reference sequence). The CDR3 is 12 residues long. Trimming took off 5 bases at V and 5 bases at J, with 9 bases between the two ends. Newly diagnosed patients aged 18 to 65 had hyperthyroidism of under 2 months' duration. There were TCR beta CDR3 regions amplified from RNA transcripts. Using the HTBI primer set, a first-round RT-PCR was run on the TCR CDR3. MiXCR, applied by TCRdb to the multiplex PCR reads, yields one record per CDR3 protein. The table has fewer than 400,000 distinct CDR3 sequences, around a sixth seen once.

The chain joins TRBV13 to TRBJ1-1; D is perhaps TRBD1 (6 bases). Sequencing input: blood. The clonotype comes from a man in his thirties or forties with Graves' hyperthyroidism. Here the CDR3 reads CASSPGVTEAFF. The CDR3 DNA sequence: TGTGCCAGCAGCCCAGGGGTAACTGAAGCTTTCTTT.